This T cell receptor beta chain comes out of a study of T cell repertoires in cytomegalovirus infection. On the study more broadly: Public TCR beta signatures were indicative of both CMV infection and a matching HLA type.

There are a few counts of this clonotype. What it recognizes is unknown. From the reads, TCRdb called clonotypes with MiXCR, one entry per CDR3 protein. The top ten hold around 8.6% of the sample, which has some 400,000 distinct CDR3 sequences, around 18% seen once. Study outcomes and limitations: People with CMV and the relevant HLA were identified by cumulative public TCR beta family frequency.

CDR1 LGHNA and CDR2 YSLEER come from the germline V gene. V shed 0 bases, J shed 5 bases, and the junction held 7 bases outside the gene matches. CDR3 size: 17 residues. The TCR sequence derives from a human donor in good health (CMV status not recorded). Some clones in this sample may be carry-over from other donors' samples. The sample comprised PBMCs. V usage is TRBV4-3 and J usage is TRBJ2-7; 13 bases line up with TRBD2. CDR3 protein: CASSQDLTSGRADEQYF. The CDR3 DNA reads TGCGCCAGCAGCCAAGATCTTACTAGCGGGAGGGCCGACGAGCAGTACTTC.